The source of this T cell receptor beta chain is a study of OX40 agonist ivuxolimab in advanced cancers. Across the study: Age averaged around 60 years (range about 20 to 80), and roughly 82% were male.

The V end lost 3 bases, the J end lost 3 bases, and 12 bases lay between the germline ends. CDR1 is MRHNA, CDR2 SNTAGT, per germline. This CDR3 has 15 amino acids. Study-wide findings and caveats: At 0.1 to 3.0 mg/kg, clonal expansion of CD4+ and CD8+ blood T cells had occurred by week 6. Expanded clones belonging to CD8+ T cells outnumbered, on average, those of CD4+.

Blood samples were obtained at baseline, cycle 4 day 1, and cycle 7 day 1. This clone was recorded only once. What it binds is not known. Assay used: immunoSEQ multiplex PCR; TCRdb lists only in-frame clones, some missing. The table lists 50,000 to 75,000 clones, about 90% of them singletons, with roughly 5.1% in the top ten. This specimen was CD4+ or CD8+ T cells sorted from blood, taken in a trial of the OX40 agonist ivuxolimab. This chain joins TRBV6-4 and TRBJ2-1; tentatively, D is TRBD2 (5 bases). This receptor was obtained from an adult with an advanced solid tumor such as melanoma, head and neck, liver or kidney cancer. The CDR3: CASSESWENYNEQFF. The CDR3 DNA is TGTGCCAGCAGTGAGTCCTGGGAGAACTACAATGAGCAGTTCTTC.